These T cell receptor beta chains were read from a single sample in a study of blood T cell repertoires in COVID-19. Data came from immunoSEQ multiplex PCR; TCRdb stores just in-frame clones and leaves some out. Of around 310,000 clones in the sample, nearly 90% were seen once. The source material was PBMCs or T cells enriched from blood (not recorded which). Receptors originate from a woman in her 30s who had recovered from COVID-19. Each CDR3 is given without its conserved first and last residue. Fields, in order: V gene, CDR3 length, J gene, clone size, CDR3 protein. The listing skips clone size in some rows; elsewhere it reads once, few, many or a size class.

TRBV4-2	13	TRBJ2-7	-	ASSQAVGEAYEQY
TRBV19	12	TRBJ2-7	-	ASSRASGSYEQY
TRBV28	12	TRBJ1-2	few	ASGPQGSGYGYT
TRBV10-3	16	TRBJ2-5	once	AISAGTSGGGLQETQY
TRBV19	13	TRBJ2-7	-	ASSNSWGSSYEQY
TRBV9	12	TRBJ1-2	-	ASRRDRGNYGYT
TRBV6-5	11	TRBJ2-7	-	ASSWQGSYEQY
TRBV6-5	11	TRBJ2-3	-	AVRTAVTDTQY
TRBV28	11	TRBJ2-5	-	ASSPPGQETQY
TRBV30	10	TRBJ1-2	-	AWRQQLGGYT
TRBV7-6	16	TRBJ1-3	-	ASSPQTGGSATGNTIY
TRBV25-1	13	TRBJ2-2	-	ASSTLAGSIGELF
TRBV5-4	12	TRBJ1-3	-	ASRAGTDGNTIY
TRBV27	11	TRBJ1-1	-	ASSSIATPEAF
TRBV7-6	12	TRBJ2-2	-	ASSSQGVSGELF
TRBV19	13	TRBJ2-1	-	ASSIQGGTYNEQF
TRBV28	12	TRBJ2-3	-	ASSTLSSTDTQY
TRBV3-1/TRBV3-2	15	TRBJ2-3	few	ASSQDGGGHSTDTQY
TRBV7-3	11	TRBJ2-1	once	ASSLGLGGEQF
TRBV15	12	TRBJ1-1	-	ATSSPRGVSEAF
TRBV19	11	TRBJ1-1	-	ASSIQETGKAF
TRBV2	13	TRBJ2-1	-	ASSRGLADINEQF
TRBV16	10	TRBJ2-2	once	ASSQEDGELF
TRBV6-2/TRBV6-3	15	TRBJ1-1	once	ASSYGRRTFGNTEAF
TRBV5-1	14	TRBJ2-4	-	ASSLALAGRLDIQY
TRBV7-9	12	TRBJ1-1	once	ASSFPQGMPEAF
TRBV13	15	TRBJ2-3	-	ASSLDRGRGGTDTQY
TRBV10-2	10	TRBJ1-5	-	ATGTGNQPQH
TRBV7-3	13	TRBJ1-2	-	ASSPTPGENYGYT
TRBV6-5	13	TRBJ1-1	-	ASSPLGRSETEAF
TRBV7-2	12	TRBJ2-7	-	ASSISGSSHEQY
TRBV7-2	13	TRBJ1-1	-	ASSPRQNMNTEAF
TRBV18	17	TRBJ1-2	-	ASSPIGQGGSPTNYGYT
TRBV6-5	12	TRBJ2-7	few	ASRGLAGDYEQY
TRBV18	11	TRBJ1-1	-	ASSPTQNTEAF
TRBV12-3/TRBV12-4	11	TRBJ2-1	-	ASMPTGYNEQF
TRBV18	11	TRBJ1-3	-	ASSPGAGNTIY
TRBV10-3	10	TRBJ2-7	-	AISEGRDEQY
TRBV5-1	13	TRBJ1-2	-	ASSLGPDREYGYT
TRBV3-1/TRBV3-2	11	TRBJ1-1	-	ASSQNDRYEAF
TRBV24-1	12	TRBJ2-2	once	ATTSGRGTGELF
TRBV4-3	13	TRBJ1-4	-	ASSPRTATNEKLF
TRBV5-4	11	TRBJ1-4	-	ASSRDRDEKLF
TRBV9	12	TRBJ2-3	-	ASSTPTDTDTQY
TRBV4-1	13	TRBJ1-5	-	ASSQKGQLNQPQH